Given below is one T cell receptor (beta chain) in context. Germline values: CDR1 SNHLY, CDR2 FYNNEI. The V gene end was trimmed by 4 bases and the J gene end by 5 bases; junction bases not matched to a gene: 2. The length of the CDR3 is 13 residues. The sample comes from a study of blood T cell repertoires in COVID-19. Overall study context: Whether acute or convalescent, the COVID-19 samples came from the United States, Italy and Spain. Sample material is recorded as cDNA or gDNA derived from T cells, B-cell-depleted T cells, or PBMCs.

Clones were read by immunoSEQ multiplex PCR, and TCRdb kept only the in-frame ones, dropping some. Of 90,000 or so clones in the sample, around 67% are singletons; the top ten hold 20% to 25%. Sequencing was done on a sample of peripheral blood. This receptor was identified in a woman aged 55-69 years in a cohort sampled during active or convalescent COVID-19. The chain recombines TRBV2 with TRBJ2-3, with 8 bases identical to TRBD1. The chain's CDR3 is CASSADRGDTQYF. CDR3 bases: TGTGCCAGCAGTGCTGACAGGGGAGATACGCAGTATTTT.